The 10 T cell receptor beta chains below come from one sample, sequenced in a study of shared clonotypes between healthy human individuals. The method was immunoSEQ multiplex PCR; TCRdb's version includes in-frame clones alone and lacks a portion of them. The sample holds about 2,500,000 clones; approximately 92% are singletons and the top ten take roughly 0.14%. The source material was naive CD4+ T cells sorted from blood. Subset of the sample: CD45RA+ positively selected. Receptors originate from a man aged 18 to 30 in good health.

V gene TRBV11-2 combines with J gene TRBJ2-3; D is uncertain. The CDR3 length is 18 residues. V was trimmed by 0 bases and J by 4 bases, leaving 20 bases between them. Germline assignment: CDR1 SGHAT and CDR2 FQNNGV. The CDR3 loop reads CASSLEPLSLPYPDTQYF. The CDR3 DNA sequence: TGTGCCAGCAGCTTAGAGCCCCTATCCCTTCCCTACCCAGATACGCAGTATTTT.

CDR3 residues: CASSHDRVVGTQYF. In DNA form, the CDR3 reads TGTGCCAGCAGCCATGACAGGGTGGTTGGGACCCAGTACTTC. The gene calls are TRBV7-9 and TRBJ2-5; TRBD1 matches 7 bases. The CDR3 has 14 amino acids. The V and J ends lost 5 bases and 7 bases, in that order; junction bases with no gene match: 10. The germline CDR1 and CDR2 sequences are SEHNR and FQNEAQ (reference sequence). The variable domain in full, with the rest retrieved from reference TRBV7-9 and TRBJ2-5, is DTGVSQNPRHKITKRGQNVTFRCDPISEHNRLYWYRQTLGQGPEFLTYFQNEAQLEKSRLLSDRFSAERPKGSFSTLEIQRTEQGDSAMYLCASSHDRVVGTQYFGPGTRLLVL.

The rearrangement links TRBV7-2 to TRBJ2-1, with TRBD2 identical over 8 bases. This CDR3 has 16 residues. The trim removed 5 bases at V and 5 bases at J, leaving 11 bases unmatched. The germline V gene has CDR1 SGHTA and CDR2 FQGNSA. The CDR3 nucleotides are TGTGCCAGCAGCACCCTAGCGGGCGGCGCCCACAATGAGCAGTTCTTC. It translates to CASSTLAGGAHNEQFF.

The CDR3 loop is CASSFNGYTGELFF. CDR3 DNA sequence: TGCGCCAGCAGCTTTAACGGATACACCGGGGAGCTGTTTTTT. The rearrangement links TRBV5-1 to TRBJ2-2; no reliable D call. Per the germline V gene, CDR1 is SGHRS and CDR2 is YFSETQ. V was clipped by 2 bases and J by 3 bases, with 8 bases between them. This CDR3 spans 14 amino acids.

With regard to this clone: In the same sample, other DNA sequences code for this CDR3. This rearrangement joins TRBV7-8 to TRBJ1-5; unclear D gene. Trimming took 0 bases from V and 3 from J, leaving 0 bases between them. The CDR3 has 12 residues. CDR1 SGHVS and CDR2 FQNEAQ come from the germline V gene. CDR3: CASSLANQPQHF. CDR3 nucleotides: TGTGCCAGCAGCTTAGCCAATCAGCCCCAGCATTTT.

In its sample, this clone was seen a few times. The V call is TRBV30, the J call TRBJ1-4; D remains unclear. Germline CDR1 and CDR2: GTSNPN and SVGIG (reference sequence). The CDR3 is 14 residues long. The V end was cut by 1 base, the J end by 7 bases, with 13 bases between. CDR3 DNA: TGTGCCTGGAGTGGCACAGCCATTGGTGAAAAACTGTTTTTT. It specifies CAWSGTAIGEKLFF.

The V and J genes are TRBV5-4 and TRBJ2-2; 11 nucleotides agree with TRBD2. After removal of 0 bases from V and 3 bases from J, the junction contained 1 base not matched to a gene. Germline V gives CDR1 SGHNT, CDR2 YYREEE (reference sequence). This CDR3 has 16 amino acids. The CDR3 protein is CASSLATSGDTGELFF. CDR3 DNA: TGTGCCAGCAGCTTGGCGACTAGCGGGGACACCGGGGAGCTGTTTTTT.

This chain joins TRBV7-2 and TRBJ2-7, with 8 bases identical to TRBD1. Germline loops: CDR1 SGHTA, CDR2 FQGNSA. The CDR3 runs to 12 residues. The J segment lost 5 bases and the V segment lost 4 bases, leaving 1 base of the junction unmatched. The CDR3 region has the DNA TGTGCCAGCAGCTGGACAGGGAACGAGCAGTACTTC. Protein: CASSWTGNEQYF.

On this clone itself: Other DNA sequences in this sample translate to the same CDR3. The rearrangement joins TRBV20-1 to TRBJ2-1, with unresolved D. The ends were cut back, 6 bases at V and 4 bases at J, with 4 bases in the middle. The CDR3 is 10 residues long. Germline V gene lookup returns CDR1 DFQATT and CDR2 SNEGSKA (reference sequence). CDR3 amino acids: CSASYNEQFF. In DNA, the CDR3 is TGCAGTGCAAGTTACAATGAGCAGTTCTTC.

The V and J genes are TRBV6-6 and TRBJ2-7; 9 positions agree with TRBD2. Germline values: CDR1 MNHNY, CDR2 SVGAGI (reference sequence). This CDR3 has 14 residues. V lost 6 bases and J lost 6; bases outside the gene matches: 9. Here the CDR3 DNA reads TGTGCCAGCAGCTCGACTAGCGGAGCGCTCGAGCAGTACTTC. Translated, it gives CASSSTSGALEQYF.